Reported below is one T cell receptor beta chain. The data belong to a study of T cells in Graves' hyperthyroidism and ophthalmopathy. Authors of the study amplified TCR beta CDR3 regions from RNA transcripts. Using the HTBI primer set, a first-round RT-PCR was run on the TCR CDR3. Each CDR3 protein is one row after TCRdb ran MiXCR on the multiplex PCR reads. The repertoire holds approximately 870,000 distinct CDR3 sequences, with roughly 40% as singletons. A lack of ophthalmopathy progression within 18 months defined stable Graves' hyperthyroidism. Thyroid ultrasound, orbital computed tomography, clinical symptoms, and serum thyroxine and TRAb underpinned diagnoses. The V gene's germline CDR1 is SGHRS and CDR2 YFSETQ. The CDR3 runs to 14 residues. The V end lost 4 bases, the J end lost 1 base, and 11 bases lay between the germline ends.

The sample taken for sequencing was blood. This chain links TRBV5-1 with TRBJ1-1; D is possibly TRBD1 (5 bases). The receptor was derived from a young man with Graves' hyperthyroidism. In DNA form, the CDR3 reads TGCGCCAGCAGCCGGGACGGGAAGAACACTGAAGCTTTCTTT. It codes for CASSRDGKNTEAFF. Together with reference TRBV5-1 and TRBJ1-1, the CDR3 gives the full variable domain: KAGVTQTPRYLIKTRGQQVTLSCSPISGHRSVSWYQQTPGQGLQFLFEYFSETQRNKGNFPGRFSGRQFSNSRSEMNVSTLELGDSALYLCASSRDGKNTEAFFGQGTRLTVV.